This section outlines one TCR beta chain sequence together with its context. The antigen is undetermined. The CDR3 sequence is 11 residues long. V was pared by 5 bases and J by 15 bases, with 17 bases between. Germline loops: CDR1 GTSNPN, CDR2 SVGIG (reference sequence). The sample belongs to a study of cytomegalovirus exposure and HLA in healthy donors. Study summary: A prior analysis found about 120 million unique TCR beta sequences from roughly 180 million T cells.

PCR used 60 Vbeta primers and 13 Jbeta primers. The assay was immunoSEQ multiplex PCR, and TCRdb's table has in-frame clones only and misses some. Found here are approximately 50,000 clones; the top ten clones hold around 11%. Points from the study as a whole: The investigators catalogued 150 or so TCR beta chains as cytomegalovirus-associated. By HLA locus, TCR association rates varied in a later analysis, with DRB1 showing the most and HLA-C the fewest. The study dropped some indistinguishable V segments, TRBV6-2 and TRBV6-3 among them.

J is TRBJ2-1 and V is TRBV30, with a tentative D call TRBD2 (6 bases). The receptor was isolated from a man between 18 and 35 years old in good health and CMV-seropositive. Sequenced material: PBMCs. The CDR3 is CAWGTGGRRFF. CDR3 coding DNA: TGTGCCTGGGGAACAGGAGGGCGTCGGTTCTTC.